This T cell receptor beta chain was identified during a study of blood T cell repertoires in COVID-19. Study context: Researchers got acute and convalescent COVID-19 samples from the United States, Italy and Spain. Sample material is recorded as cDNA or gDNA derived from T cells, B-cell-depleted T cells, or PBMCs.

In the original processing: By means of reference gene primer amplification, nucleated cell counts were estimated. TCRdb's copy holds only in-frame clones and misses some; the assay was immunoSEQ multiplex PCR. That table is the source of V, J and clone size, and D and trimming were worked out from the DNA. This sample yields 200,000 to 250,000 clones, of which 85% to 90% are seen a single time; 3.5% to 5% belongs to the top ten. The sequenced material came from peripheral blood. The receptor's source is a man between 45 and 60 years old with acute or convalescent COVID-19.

CDR3 protein: CASSLDRGASLGPQHF. The CDR3 DNA reads TGTGCCAGCAGCTTGGACCGGGGGGCCAGCCTAGGGCCCCAGCATTTT. The chain has TRBV5-8 and TRBJ1-5, with a possible D match to TRBD1 (6 bases). The ends were cut back, 0 bases at V and 9 bases at J, with 19 bases in the middle. This CDR3 comprises 16 residues. The germline gives CDR1 SGHTS, CDR2 YDEGEE.